This T cell receptor (beta chain) stems from a study of glioma-infiltrating T cells. General study results and limits: Above-expected tissue-blood divergence occurred in all gliomas, most in low-grade ones. CDR3 overlap between tissue and blood was very small.

The iRepertoire nested amplicon-rescue multiplex PCR amplified TCR alpha and beta CDR3s from RNA. One-step reverse transcription and amplification started from around 100-400 ng of tissue mRNA or PBMC total RNA. Using its own MiXCR run on the multiplex PCR reads, TCRdb lists one record per CDR3 protein. Of around 190,000 distinct CDR3 sequences in the sample, more than 25% were seen once. The sample holds many counts of this clonotype. Antigen: not known. This CDR3 spans 14 amino acids. With V trimmed by 6 bases and J by 5 bases, 2 bases remained unmatched. The germline V gene has CDR1 MNHNS and CDR2 SASEGT.

The sample comprised glioma tissue, nonneoplastic brain tissue, or PBMCs (not recorded which). This rearrangement joins TRBV6-1 to TRBJ1-4, with 11 bases fitting TRBD1. The source is a human donor with low-grade glioma or glioblastoma, undergoing nonglioma brain surgery, or in good health (not recorded which). This CDR3 reads CASSRDRGNEKLFF. CDR3 nucleotide sequence: TGTGCCAGCAGCCGGGACAGGGGGAATGAAAAACTGTTTTTT.